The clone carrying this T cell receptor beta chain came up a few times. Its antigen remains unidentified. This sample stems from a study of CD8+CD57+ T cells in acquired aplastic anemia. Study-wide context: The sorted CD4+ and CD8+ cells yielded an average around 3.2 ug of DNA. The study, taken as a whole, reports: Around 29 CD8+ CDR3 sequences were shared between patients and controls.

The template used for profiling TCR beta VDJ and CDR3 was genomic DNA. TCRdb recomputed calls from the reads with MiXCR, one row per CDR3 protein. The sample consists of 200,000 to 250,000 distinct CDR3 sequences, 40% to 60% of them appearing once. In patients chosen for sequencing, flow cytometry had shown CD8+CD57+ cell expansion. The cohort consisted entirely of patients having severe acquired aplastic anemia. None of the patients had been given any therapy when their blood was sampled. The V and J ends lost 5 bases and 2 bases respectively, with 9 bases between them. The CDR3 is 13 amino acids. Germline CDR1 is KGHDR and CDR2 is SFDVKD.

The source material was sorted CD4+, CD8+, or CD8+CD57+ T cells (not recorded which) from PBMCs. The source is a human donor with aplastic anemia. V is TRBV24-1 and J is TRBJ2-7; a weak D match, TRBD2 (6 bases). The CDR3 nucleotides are TGTGCCACCAGTGCGGGGGAGACCTACGAGCAGTACTTC. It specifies CATSAGETYEQYF.